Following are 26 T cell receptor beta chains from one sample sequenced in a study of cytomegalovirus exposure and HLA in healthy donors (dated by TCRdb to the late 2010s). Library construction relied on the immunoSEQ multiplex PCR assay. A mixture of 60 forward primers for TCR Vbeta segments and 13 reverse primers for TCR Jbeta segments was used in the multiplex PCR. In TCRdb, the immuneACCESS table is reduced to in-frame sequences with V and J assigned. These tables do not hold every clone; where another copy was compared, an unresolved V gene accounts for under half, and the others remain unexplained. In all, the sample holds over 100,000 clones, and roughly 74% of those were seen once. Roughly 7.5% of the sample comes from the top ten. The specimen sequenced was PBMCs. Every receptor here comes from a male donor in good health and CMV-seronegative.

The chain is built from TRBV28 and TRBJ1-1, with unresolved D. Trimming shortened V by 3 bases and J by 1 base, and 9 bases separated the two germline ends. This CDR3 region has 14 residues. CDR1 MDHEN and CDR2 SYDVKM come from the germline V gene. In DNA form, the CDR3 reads TGTGCCAGCAGTTTGGGTCTAGAGAACACTGAAGCTTTCTTT. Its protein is CASSLGLENTEAFF. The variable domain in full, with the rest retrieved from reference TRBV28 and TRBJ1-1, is DVKVTQSSRYLVKRTGEKVFLECVQDMDHENMFWYRQDPGLGLRLIYFSYDVKMKEKGDIPEGYSVSREKKERFSLILESASTNQTSMYLCASSLGLENTEAFFGQGTRLTVV.

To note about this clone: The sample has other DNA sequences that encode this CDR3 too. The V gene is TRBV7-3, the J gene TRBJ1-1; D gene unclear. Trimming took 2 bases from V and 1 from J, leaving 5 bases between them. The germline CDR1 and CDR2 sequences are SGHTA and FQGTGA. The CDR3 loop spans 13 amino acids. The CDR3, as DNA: TGTGCCAGCAGCTTATCAGGGAACACTGAAGCTTTCTTT. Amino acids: CASSLSGNTEAFF.

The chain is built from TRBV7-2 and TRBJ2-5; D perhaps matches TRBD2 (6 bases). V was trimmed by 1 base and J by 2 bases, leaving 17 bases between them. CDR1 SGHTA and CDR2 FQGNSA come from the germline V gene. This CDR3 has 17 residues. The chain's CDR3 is CASSLVGTRGIQETQYF. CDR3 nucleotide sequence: TGTGCCAGCAGCTTAGTGGGGACTCGGGGGATACAAGAGACCCAGTACTTC.

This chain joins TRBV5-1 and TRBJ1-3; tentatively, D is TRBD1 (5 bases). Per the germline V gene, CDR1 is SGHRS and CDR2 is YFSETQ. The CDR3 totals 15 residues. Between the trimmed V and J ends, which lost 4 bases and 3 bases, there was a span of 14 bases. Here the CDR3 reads CASSPRSDIGNTIYF. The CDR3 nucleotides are TGCGCCAGCAGCCCCCGATCGGACATTGGAAACACCATATATTTT.

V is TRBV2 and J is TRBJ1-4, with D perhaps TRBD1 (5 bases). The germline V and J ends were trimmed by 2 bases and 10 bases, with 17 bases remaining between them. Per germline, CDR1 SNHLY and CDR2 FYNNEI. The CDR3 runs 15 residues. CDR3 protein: CASSEQGADDGKLFF. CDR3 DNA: TGTGCCAGCAGTGAACAGGGTGCGGACGATGGAAAACTGTTTTTT. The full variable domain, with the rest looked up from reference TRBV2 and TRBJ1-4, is EPEVTQTPSHQVTQMGQEVILRCVPISNHLYFYWYRQILGQKVEFLVSFYNNEISEKSEIFDDQFSVERPDGSNFTLKIRSTKLEDSAMYFCASSEQGADDGKLFFGSGTQLSVL.

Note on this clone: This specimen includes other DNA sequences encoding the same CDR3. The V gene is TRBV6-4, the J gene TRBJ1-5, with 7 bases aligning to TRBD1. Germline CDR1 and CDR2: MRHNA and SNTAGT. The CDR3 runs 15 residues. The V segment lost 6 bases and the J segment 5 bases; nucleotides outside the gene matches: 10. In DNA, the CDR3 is TGTGCCAGCAGACCTCATGGGACAGCTGATCAGCCCCAGCATTTT. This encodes CASRPHGTADQPQHF.

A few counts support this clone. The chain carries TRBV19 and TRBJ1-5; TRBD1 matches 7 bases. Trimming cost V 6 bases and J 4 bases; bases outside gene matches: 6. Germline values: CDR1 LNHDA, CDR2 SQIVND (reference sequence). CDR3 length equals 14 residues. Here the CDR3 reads CASSPGQKNQPQHF. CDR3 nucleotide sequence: TGTGCCAGTAGCCCGGGACAGAAAAATCAGCCCCAGCATTTT.

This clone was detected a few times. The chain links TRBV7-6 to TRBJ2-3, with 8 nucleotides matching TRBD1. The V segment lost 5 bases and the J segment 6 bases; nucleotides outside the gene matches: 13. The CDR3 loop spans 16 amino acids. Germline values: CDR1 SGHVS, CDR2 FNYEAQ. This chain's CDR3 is CASSEVRGPLGDTQYF. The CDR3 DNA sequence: TGTGCCAGCAGCGAAGTCAGGGGGCCCCTCGGGGATACGCAGTATTTT.

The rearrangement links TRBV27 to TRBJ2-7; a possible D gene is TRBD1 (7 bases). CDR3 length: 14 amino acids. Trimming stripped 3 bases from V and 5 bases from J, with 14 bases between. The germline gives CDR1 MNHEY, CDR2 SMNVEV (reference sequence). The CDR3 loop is CASSFGGGVHEQYF. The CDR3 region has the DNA TGTGCCAGCAGTTTTGGAGGGGGCGTTCACGAGCAGTACTTC.

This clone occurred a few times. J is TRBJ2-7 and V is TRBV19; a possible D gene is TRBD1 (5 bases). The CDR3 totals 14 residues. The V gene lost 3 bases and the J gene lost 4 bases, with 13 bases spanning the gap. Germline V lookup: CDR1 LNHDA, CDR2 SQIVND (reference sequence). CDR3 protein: CASSIGQGEYEQYF. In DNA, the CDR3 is TGTGCCAGTAGTATCGGGCAGGGCGAATACGAGCAGTACTTC. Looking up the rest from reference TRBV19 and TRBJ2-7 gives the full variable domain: DGGITQSPKYLFRKEGQNVTLSCEQNLNHDAMYWYRQDPGQGLRLIYYSQIVNDFQKGDIAEGYSVSREKKESFPLTVTSAQKNPTAFYLCASSIGQGEYEQYFGPGTRLTVT.

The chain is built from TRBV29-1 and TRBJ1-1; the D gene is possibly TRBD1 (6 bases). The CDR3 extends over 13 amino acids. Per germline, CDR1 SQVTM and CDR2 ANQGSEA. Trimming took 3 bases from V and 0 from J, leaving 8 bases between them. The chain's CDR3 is CSVDGQMNTEAFF. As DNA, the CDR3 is TGCAGCGTTGACGGACAGATGAACACTGAAGCTTTCTTT.

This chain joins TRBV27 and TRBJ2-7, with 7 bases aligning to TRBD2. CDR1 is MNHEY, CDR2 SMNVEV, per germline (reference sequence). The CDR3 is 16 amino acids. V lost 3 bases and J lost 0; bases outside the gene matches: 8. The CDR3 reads CASSLTPRGDSYEQYF. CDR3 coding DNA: TGTGCCAGCAGTTTGACCCCCCGGGGGGACTCCTACGAGCAGTACTTC.

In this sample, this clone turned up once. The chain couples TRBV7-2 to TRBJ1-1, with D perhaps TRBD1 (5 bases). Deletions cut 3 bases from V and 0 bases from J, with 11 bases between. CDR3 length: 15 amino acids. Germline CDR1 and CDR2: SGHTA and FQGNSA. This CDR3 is CASSFVTALNTEAFF. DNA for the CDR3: TGTGCCAGCAGCTTCGTGACAGCTCTGAACACTGAAGCTTTCTTT.

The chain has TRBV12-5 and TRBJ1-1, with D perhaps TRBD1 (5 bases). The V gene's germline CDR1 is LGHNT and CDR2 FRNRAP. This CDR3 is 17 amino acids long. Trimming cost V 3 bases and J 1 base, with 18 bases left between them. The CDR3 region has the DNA TGTGCTAGTGGTTTCGAACAGGAGGGGCTCAAGAACACTGAAGCTTTCTTT. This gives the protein CASGFEQEGLKNTEAFF.

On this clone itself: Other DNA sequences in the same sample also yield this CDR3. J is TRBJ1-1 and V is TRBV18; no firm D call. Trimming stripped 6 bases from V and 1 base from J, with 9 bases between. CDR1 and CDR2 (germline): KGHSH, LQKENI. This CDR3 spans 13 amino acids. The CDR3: CASSQTRNTEAFF. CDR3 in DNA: TGTGCCAGCTCCCAGACAAGGAACACTGAAGCTTTCTTT. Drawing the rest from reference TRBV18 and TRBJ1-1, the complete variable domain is NAGVMQNPRHLVRRRGQEARLRCSPMKGHSHVYWYRQLPEEGLKFMVYLQKENIIDESGMPKERFSAEFPKEGPSILRIQQVVRGDSAAYFCASSQTRNTEAFFGQGTRLTVV.

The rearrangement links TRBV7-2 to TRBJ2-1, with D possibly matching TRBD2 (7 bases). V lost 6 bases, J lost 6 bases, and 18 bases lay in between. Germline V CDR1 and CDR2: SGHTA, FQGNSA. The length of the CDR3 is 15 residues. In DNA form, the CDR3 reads TGTGCCAGCAGGTCTAGGGCGGGGGCAGTCAATGAGCAGTTCTTC. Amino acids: CASRSRAGAVNEQFF.

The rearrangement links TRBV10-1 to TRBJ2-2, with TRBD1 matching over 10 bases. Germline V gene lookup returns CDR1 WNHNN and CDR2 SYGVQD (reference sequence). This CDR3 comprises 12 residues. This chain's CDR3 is CASDRGSGELFF. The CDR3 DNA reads TGCGCGTCGGACAGGGGGAGCGGGGAGCTGTTTTTT.

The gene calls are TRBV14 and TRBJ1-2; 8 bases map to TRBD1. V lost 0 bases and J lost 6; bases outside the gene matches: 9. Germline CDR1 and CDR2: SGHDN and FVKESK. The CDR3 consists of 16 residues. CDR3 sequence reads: CASSQDDRWTGNGYTF. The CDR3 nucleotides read TGTGCCAGCAGCCAAGACGACCGGTGGACAGGGAATGGCTACACCTTC.

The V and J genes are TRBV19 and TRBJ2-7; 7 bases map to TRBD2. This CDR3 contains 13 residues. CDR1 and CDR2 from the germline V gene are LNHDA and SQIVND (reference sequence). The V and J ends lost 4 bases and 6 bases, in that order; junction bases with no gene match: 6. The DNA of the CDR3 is TGTGCCAGTAGTAGTGGACTAGTCGGCGAGCAGTACTTC. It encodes CASSSGLVGEQYF.

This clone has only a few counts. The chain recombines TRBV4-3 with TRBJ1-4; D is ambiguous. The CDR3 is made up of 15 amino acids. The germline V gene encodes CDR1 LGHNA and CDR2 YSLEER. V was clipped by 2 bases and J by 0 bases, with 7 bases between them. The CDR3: CASSQNSATNEKLFF. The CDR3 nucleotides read TGCGCCAGCAGCCAAAACAGTGCAACTAATGAAAAACTGTTTTTT.

The CDR3 reads CASSTLPGGMAEAFF. Written as DNA, the CDR3 is TGTGCCAGCAGTACCTTACCAGGAGGGATGGCTGAAGCTTTCTTT. The genes are TRBV27 and TRBJ1-1; D remains ambiguous. Trimming left V 5 bases short and J 6 bases short, with 19 bases between. Germline CDR1 reads MNHEY; CDR2 reads SMNVEV (reference sequence). The CDR3 has 15 residues.

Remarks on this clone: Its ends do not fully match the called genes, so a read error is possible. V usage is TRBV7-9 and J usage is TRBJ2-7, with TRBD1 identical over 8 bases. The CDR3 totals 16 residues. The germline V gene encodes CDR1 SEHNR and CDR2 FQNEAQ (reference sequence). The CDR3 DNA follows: TGTTCCAGCAGCCCCCCACACGACAGGGGAACGTACGAGCAGTACTTC. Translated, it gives CSSSPPHDRGTYEQYF. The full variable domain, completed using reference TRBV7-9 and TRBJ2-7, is DTGVSQNPRHKITKRGQNVTFRCDPISEHNRLYWYRQTLGQGPEFLTYFQNEAQLEKSRLLSDRFSAERPKGSFSTLEIQRTEQGDSAMYLCSSSPPHDRGTYEQYFGPGTRLTVT.

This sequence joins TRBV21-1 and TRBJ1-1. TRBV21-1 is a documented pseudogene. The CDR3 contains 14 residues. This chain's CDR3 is CASDDLGGNGGSFF. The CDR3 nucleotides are TGTGCCAGCGACGATTTGGGAGGCAACGGAGGGAGTTTCTTT.

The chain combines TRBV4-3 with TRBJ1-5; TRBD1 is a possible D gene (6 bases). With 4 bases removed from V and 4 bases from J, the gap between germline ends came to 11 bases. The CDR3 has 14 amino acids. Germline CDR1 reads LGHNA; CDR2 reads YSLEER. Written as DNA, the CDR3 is TGCGCCAGCAGCCCGAGACAGGAAAATCAGCCCCAGCATTTT. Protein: CASSPRQENQPQHF.

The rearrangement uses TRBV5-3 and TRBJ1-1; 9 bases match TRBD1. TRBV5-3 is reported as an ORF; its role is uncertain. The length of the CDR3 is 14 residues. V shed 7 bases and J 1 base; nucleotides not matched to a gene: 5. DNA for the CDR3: TGTGCCAGAGGGGGACAGGGCTGGAACACTGAAGCTTTCTTT. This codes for CARGGQGWNTEAFF.

The CDR3 DNA sequence: TGTGCCAGTATGGGGACAGGGAGGAACACTGAAGCTTTCTTT. The encoded protein is CASMGTGRNTEAFF. The chain joins TRBV19 to TRBJ1-1, with 9 bases aligning to TRBD1. Germline V CDR1 and CDR2: LNHDA, SQIVND (reference sequence). V lost 7 bases, J lost 1 base, and 4 bases stayed unmatched. This CDR3 has 14 amino acids.